Sequencing of this T cell receptor (beta chain) was carried out in a study of blood T cell repertoires in COVID-19. Study information: Acute and convalescent COVID-19 specimens originated in the United States, Italy and Spain. Sample material is recorded as cDNA or gDNA derived from T cells, B-cell-depleted T cells, or PBMCs.

The CDR3 runs 14 residues. The germline V gene has CDR1 SGHVS and CDR2 FNYEAQ. Trimming at V came to 5 bases and at J to 1 base, leaving 3 bases not matched to a gene. Original data processing: Amplification from reference gene primers served as the basis for estimated nucleated cell counts. Generated by immunoSEQ multiplex PCR, the TCRdb table keeps only in-frame clones and is missing some. V and J calls and clone size are copied from that table; D and trimming were computed from the DNA. Counted here are 64,000 or so clones, roughly 88% occurring once; the ten biggest clones make up around 1.5%. This chain joins TRBV7-6 and TRBJ2-5; 8 nucleotides match TRBD1. Input material: peripheral blood. The TCR sequence derives from a human donor in a cohort sampled during active COVID-19. CDR3 coding DNA: TGTGCCAGCAGCCAGGACAGGGCCCAAGAGACCCAGTACTTC. Protein sequence: CASSQDRAQETQYF.